This is a list of T cell receptor beta chains from one sample in a study of vaccination effects on CD4 cells after COVID-19. For these TCRs, the target antigens are not known. Sequencing was performed with immunoSEQ multiplex PCR; in TCRdb, only in-frame clones are kept and a portion is missing. Among approximately 23,000 clones listed, more than 60% were seen once. This sample comprised CD4+ T cells from PBMCs cultured with SARS-CoV-2 spike peptides, obtained after COVID-19 vaccination. All receptors come from a human donor who received a COVID-19 vaccine. CDR3s include the opening cysteine and the closing phenylalanine or tryptophan. The D gene is left open where the match is weak. Clone size is stated in some rows and not others, as once, few, many or a class when expanded.

d_gene: .
v_gene: TRBV10-3
abundance: .
len: 14
j_gene: TRBJ2-7
CDR3aa: CASSRQVTSYEQYF
CDR3nt: TGTGCCAGCTCGCGACAGGTAACCTCCTACGAGCAGTACTTC

d_gene: .
v_gene: TRBV12-2
abundance: once
len: 17
j_gene: TRBJ2-2
CDR3aa: CASRLWEGTGGCGELFF
CDR3nt: TGTGCAAGTCGCTTATGGGAGGGGACAGGGGGTTGCGGGGAGCTGTTTTTT

d_gene: TRBD2
v_gene: TRBV10-1
abundance: .
len: 15
j_gene: TRBJ2-3
CDR3aa: CASGRTSGIVDTQYF
CDR3nt: TGCGCCAGCGGAAGGACTAGCGGGATAGTAGATACGCAGTATTTT

d_gene: TRBD1
v_gene: TRBV7-9
abundance: .
len: 15
j_gene: TRBJ2-7
CDR3aa: CASSPTGTGRYEQYF
CDR3nt: TGTGCCAGCAGCCCCACCGGGACAGGCAGGTACGAGCAGTACTTC

d_gene: .
v_gene: TRBV7-9
abundance: .
len: 16
j_gene: TRBJ1-6
CDR3aa: CASSPRGGSGYSPLHF
CDR3nt: TGTGCCAGCAGCCCCCGGGGTGGGAGCGGATACTCACCCCTCCACTTT

d_gene: TRBD1
v_gene: TRBV24-1
abundance: .
len: 16
j_gene: TRBJ2-7
CDR3aa: CATSDKDRGRSYEQYF
CDR3nt: TGTGCCACCAGTGACAAAGACAGGGGGCGGTCCTACGAGCAGTACTTC

d_gene: .
v_gene: TRBV29-1
abundance: .
len: 13
j_gene: TRBJ1-1
CDR3aa: CSVERELNTEAFF
CDR3nt: TGCAGCGTTGAACGGGAATTGAACACTGAAGCTTTCTTT

d_gene: .
v_gene: TRBV4-2
abundance: .
len: 11
j_gene: TRBJ1-1
CDR3aa: CASSQEGEAFF
CDR3nt: TGTGCCAGCAGCCAAGAGGGAGAAGCTTTCTTT

d_gene: .
v_gene: TRBV6-5
abundance: .
len: 13
j_gene: TRBJ1-5
CDR3aa: CASSYWEGQPQHF
CDR3nt: TGTGCCAGCAGTTACTGGGAGGGTCAGCCCCAGCATTTT

d_gene: .
v_gene: TRBV4-2
abundance: .
len: 15
j_gene: TRBJ2-5
CDR3aa: CASSQEGSIVGTQYF
CDR3nt: TGTGCCAGCAGCCAAGAAGGCTCTATTGTGGGGACCCAGTACTTC

d_gene: .
v_gene: TRBV7-8
abundance: .
len: 16
j_gene: TRBJ2-7
CDR3aa: CASSTKTLLSSYEQYF
CDR3nt: TGTGCCAGCAGCACTAAGACTCTCCTCTCCTCCTACGAGCAGTACTTC

d_gene: TRBD2
v_gene: TRBV7-9
abundance: .
len: 16
j_gene: TRBJ2-1
CDR3aa: CASSSGLAGVYNEQFF
CDR3nt: TGTGCCAGCAGCTCGGGACTAGCGGGGGTTTACAATGAGCAGTTCTTC

d_gene: TRBD1
v_gene: TRBV2
abundance: .
len: 15
j_gene: TRBJ2-2
CDR3aa: CASRVNGQGHRELFF
CDR3nt: TGTGCCAGCAGGGTGAACGGACAGGGTCACCGGGAGCTGTTTTTT

d_gene: TRBD2
v_gene: TRBV9
abundance: .
len: 16
j_gene: TRBJ2-7
CDR3aa: CASSVAGGEGLTEQYF
CDR3nt: TGTGCCAGCAGCGTAGCGGGTGGGGAGGGTTTAACGGAGCAGTACTTC

d_gene: TRBD1
v_gene: TRBV12-5
abundance: once
len: 15
j_gene: TRBJ2-7
CDR3aa: CASGLVLGQAAEQYF
CDR3nt: TGTGCTAGTGGTTTGGTACTGGGACAGGCGGCCGAGCAGTACTTC

d_gene: .
v_gene: TRBV6-1
abundance: few
len: 14
j_gene: TRBJ2-1
CDR3aa: CASSEQAAKNEQFF
CDR3nt: TGTGCCAGCAGTGAACAGGCAGCGAAGAATGAGCAGTTCTTC

d_gene: .
v_gene: TRBV27
abundance: .
len: 17
j_gene: TRBJ1-6
CDR3aa: CASSGWTASSYNSPLHF
CDR3nt: TGTGCCAGCAGTGGGTGGACGGCGAGCTCCTATAATTCACCCCTCCACTTT

d_gene: .
v_gene: TRBV6-5
abundance: few
len: 15
j_gene: TRBJ2-7
CDR3aa: CASSYRVGRGYEQYF
CDR3nt: TGTGCCAGCAGTTACCGCGTAGGGCGAGGGTACGAGCAGTACTTC

d_gene: .
v_gene: TRBV2
abundance: .
len: 10
j_gene: TRBJ2-5
CDR3aa: CASSEETQYF
CDR3nt: TGTGCCAGCAGTGAAGAGACCCAGTACTTC

d_gene: TRBD2
v_gene: TRBV24-1
abundance: .
len: 17
j_gene: TRBJ2-1
CDR3aa: CATSPAGTSGYNNEQFF
CDR3nt: TGTGCCACCAGTCCAGCGGGGACTAGCGGCTACAACAATGAGCAGTTCTTC

d_gene: TRBD2
v_gene: TRBV10-3
abundance: few
len: 21
j_gene: TRBJ2-7
CDR3aa: CAISANPPVLAGGSGSYEQYF
CDR3nt: TGTGCCATCAGTGCCAACCCCCCGGTTCTAGCGGGAGGATCGGGCTCCTACGAGCAGTACTTC

d_gene: TRBD1
v_gene: TRBV7-2
abundance: once
len: 14
j_gene: TRBJ2-7
CDR3aa: CASSPGQGSNEQYF
CDR3nt: TGTGCCAGCAGCCCGGGACAGGGGAGCAACGAGCAGTACTTC